This T cell receptor beta chain comes out of a study of T-cell memory formation after mild COVID-19. Study findings and constraints: Contracting CD8+ clones were enriched in EMRA, CD4+ mainly in CM and EM.

Barcoded TCR alpha and TCR beta cDNA libraries with UMIs came from 5'RACE using constant-segment primers. TCRdb reprocessed the 5' RACE reads via MiXCR and lists one record per CDR3 protein. Of more than 120,000 distinct CDR3 sequences detected, 15% to 20% appear once; the ten largest clones hold 2% to 2.5%. This CDR3 has 16 amino acids. Germline V gives CDR1 SGHVS, CDR2 FNYEAQ. V trimming: 3 bases; J trimming: 8 bases; junction bases outside the gene matches: 12. The sample holds a few counts of this clonotype. What it recognizes is unknown. The chain is built from TRBV7-6 and TRBJ1-2, with 10 positions matching TRBD1. The sequence was obtained from an adult woman who had mild COVID-19 (a few samples of this study predate the infection). Cell type and time point are not known. Sequenced input: PBMCs or a T cell subset sorted from them (not recorded which). The CDR3 spells CASSFDPGQGLGGYTF. The CDR3 DNA sequence: TGTGCCAGCAGCTTTGACCCGGGACAGGGGCTGGGCGGCTACACCTTC.